The 6 T cell receptor beta chains below all came from one sample that was sequenced in a study of post-analysis software for immune sequencing data. The library was made from cDNA and included unique molecular identifiers. TCRdb re-called the PCR reads with MiXCR, one entry per CDR3 protein. This sample carries about 190,000 distinct CDR3 sequences, approximately 29% of them seen once, and the ten largest clones take more than 3%. Broader study findings: Patients showed TRBV5-6, TRBV5-1 and TRBV20-1 among roughly 5 TRBV segments more frequent than in controls.

No cognate antigen is known for these TCRs. The specimen sequenced was blood. Receptors were obtained from a girl aged 2 to 17 with multiple sclerosis.

In the case of this clonotype: It may be a read error: a sequence one base away is much more abundant. CDR3 residues: CSAESEASTDTQYF. CDR3 DNA sequence: TGCAGCGCTGAAAGCGAGGCAAGCACAGATACGCAGTATTTT. The chain employs TRBV29-1 and TRBJ2-3; D unclear. The length of the CDR3 is 14 residues. CDR1 SQVTM and CDR2 ANQGSEA come from the germline V gene.

This clonotype was recorded many times. A much larger clone sits a single nucleotide away, making a read error possible. The chain employs TRBV4-1 and TRBJ1-4; no clear D gene. The V end was cut by 1 base, the J end by 11 bases, with 14 bases between. CDR1 MGHRA and CDR2 YSYEKL come from the germline V gene. The CDR3 totals 14 residues. CDR3 amino acids: CASSQVGRCRKLFF. The CDR3 region has the DNA TGCGCCAGCAGCCAAGTGGGGAGGTGTAGGAAACTGTTTTTT.

The table lists this clonotype with a few counts. The chain couples TRBV21-1 to TRBJ1-4; no DNA check was done on the table's D call, TRBD1. TRBV21-1 corresponds to a pseudogene. This CDR3 is 16 amino acids long. The CDR3: CASSPGGGQGSEKLFF. For the CDR3, the DNA is TGTGCCAGCAGCCCCGGCGGTGGGCAGGGGAGTGAAAAACTGTTTTTT.

This clonotype appeared once. The chain carries TRBV7-9 and TRBJ2-5; the D is unclear. CDR3 length: 13 amino acids. Germline CDR1 SEHNR, CDR2 FQNEAQ (reference sequence). The V and J ends lost 1 base and 2 bases respectively, with 5 bases between them. The CDR3 here is CASSLDTQETQYF. The CDR3 nucleotides are TGTGCCAGCAGCTTAGACACACAAGAGACCCAGTACTTC.

The chain recombines TRBV12-3 or TRBV12-4 with TRBJ2-3; D is perhaps TRBD2 (6 bases). CDR3 size: 15 residues. The V and J ends lost 10 bases and 6 bases respectively, with 23 bases between them. CDR3 region: CAISRTGLLGDTQYF. CDR3 DNA: TGTGCCATCAGCCGTACGGGACTCCTGGGCGATACGCAGTATTTT.

This clonotype has a count of ten or more. The V and J genes are TRBV7-4 and TRBJ1-2; 8 nucleotides align to TRBD1. There are 14 residues in the CDR3. Losses at the gene ends were 4 bases for V and 4 bases for J; bases not matched to a gene: 5. From germline, CDR1 is SGHVT and CDR2 SQSDAQ. CDR3 amino acids: CASSSGQGGYGYTF. The CDR3 nucleotides read TGTGCCAGCAGCTCCGGACAGGGAGGCTATGGCTACACCTTC.